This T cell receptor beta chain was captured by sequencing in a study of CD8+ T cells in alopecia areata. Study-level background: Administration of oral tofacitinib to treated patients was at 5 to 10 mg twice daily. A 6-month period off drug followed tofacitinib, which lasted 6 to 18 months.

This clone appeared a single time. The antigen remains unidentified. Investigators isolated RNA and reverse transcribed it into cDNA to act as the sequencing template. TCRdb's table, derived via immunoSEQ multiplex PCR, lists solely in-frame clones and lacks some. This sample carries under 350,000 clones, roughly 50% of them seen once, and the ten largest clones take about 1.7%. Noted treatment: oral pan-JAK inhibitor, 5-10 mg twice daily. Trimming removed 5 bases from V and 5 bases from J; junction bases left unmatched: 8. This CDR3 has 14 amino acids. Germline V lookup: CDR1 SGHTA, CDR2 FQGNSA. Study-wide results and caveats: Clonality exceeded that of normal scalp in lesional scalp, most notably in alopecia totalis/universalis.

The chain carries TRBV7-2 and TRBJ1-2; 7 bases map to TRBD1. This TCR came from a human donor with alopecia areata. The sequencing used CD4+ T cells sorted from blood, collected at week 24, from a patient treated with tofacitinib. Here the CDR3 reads CASSPGQRQYGYTF. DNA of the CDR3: TGTGCCAGCAGCCCGGGACAGCGCCAGTATGGCTACACCTTC.